These 7 T cell receptor beta chains originate from one sample sequenced in a study of CD8+ T cells in alopecia areata. RNA extraction and reverse transcription yielded cDNA as sequencing template. Assay: immunoSEQ multiplex PCR; the TCRdb copy retains only in-frame clones and omits some. The data hold around 160,000 clones, with over 80% observed a single time. Sequences were derived from CD8+ T cells sorted from blood, sampled at week 0. The receptors were gathered from a human donor with alopecia areata.

The V call is TRBV6-6, the J call TRBJ1-1, with D maybe TRBD1 (6 bases). V was pared by 3 bases and J by 3 bases, with 14 bases between. CDR3 length equals 15 residues. The germline V gene encodes CDR1 MNHNY and CDR2 SVGAGI (reference sequence). CDR3: CASSYRKGDYTEAFF. The CDR3 nucleotides are TGTGCCAGCAGTTATAGGAAGGGGGATTACACTGAAGCTTTCTTT.

The gene calls are TRBV25-1 and TRBJ2-3; TRBD1 aligns across 10 bases. The V gene's germline CDR1 is MGHDK and CDR2 SYGVNS. The CDR3 loop spans 16 amino acids. Trimming cost V 6 bases and J 2 bases; bases outside gene matches: 8. CDR3 protein: CASSPQGQGYTDTQYF. As DNA, the CDR3 is TGTGCCAGCAGCCCCCAGGGACAGGGGTACACAGATACGCAGTATTTT.

The V gene is TRBV25-1, the J gene TRBJ2-7, with 9 bases aligning to TRBD1. The V segment lost 2 bases and the J segment 1 base; nucleotides outside the gene matches: 6. The CDR3 consists of 16 residues. Germline CDR1 reads MGHDK; CDR2 reads SYGVNS. The CDR3 nucleotides are TGTGCCAGCAGTGAACTTACAGGGGGCTCATCCTACGAGCAGTACTTC. Encoded protein: CASSELTGGSSYEQYF.

V usage is TRBV4-1 and J usage is TRBJ2-7; possible D gene TRBD1, 6 bases. Germline V gene data show CDR1 as MGHRA and CDR2 as YSYEKL. Trimming cost V 4 bases and J 0 bases, with 13 bases left between them. The CDR3 is made up of 15 amino acids. CDR3 loop: CASSLQGSSSYEQYF. CDR3 nucleotide sequence: TGCGCCAGCAGCCTCCAGGGGTCTTCCTCCTACGAGCAGTACTTC.

This rearrangement joins TRBV29-1 to TRBJ2-7; TRBD1 might be the D (6 bases). The CDR3 length is 14 residues. V was pared by 7 bases and J by 2 bases, with 18 bases between. Germline V gene lookup returns CDR1 SQVTM and CDR2 ANQGSEA. The CDR3 region is CSAGSRTEPYEQYF. The CDR3 DNA reads TGCAGCGCAGGGTCGCGGACAGAGCCCTACGAGCAGTACTTC.

Comment on this clone: A junction end diverges from the germline sequence, so it may reflect a read error. The rearrangement links TRBV6-1 to TRBJ2-7; D might be TRBD2 (5 bases). Per germline, CDR1 MNHNS and CDR2 SASEGT. The CDR3 is 11 amino acids. The CDR3 is CASRDGIWEHF. In DNA, the CDR3 is TGTGCCAGCAGGGACGGCATTTGGGAGCACTTC.

Only a few counts were recorded for this clone. The chain combines TRBV5-6 with TRBJ2-1; D remains unclear. Trimming shortened V by 0 bases and J by 10 bases, and 11 bases separated the two germline ends. Per germline, CDR1 SGHDT and CDR2 YYEEEE. The CDR3 extends over 13 amino acids. CDR3 sequence (DNA): TGTGCCAGCAGCTTGGCGTCCGCTCCAGAGCAGTTCTTC. This codes for CASSLASAPEQFF.